This T cell receptor (beta chain) was captured by sequencing in a study of T cell responses to AZD1222 COVID-19 vaccine. This table comes from immunoSEQ multiplex PCR, and its TCRdb copy is limited to in-frame clones, with some not included. The table includes 100,000 to 150,000 clones, roughly 91% detected once. Germline loops: CDR1 SGHVS, CDR2 FNYEAQ. Trimming removed 2 bases at V and 0 bases at J, with 11 bases between. The CDR3 spans 16 residues. The starting material was peripheral blood, obtained 28 days after the second AZD1222 dose. The chain combines TRBV7-6 with TRBJ1-3; the D is unclear. The sequence came from an adult who received the AZD1222 COVID-19 vaccine. The CDR3 DNA follows: TGTGCCAGCAGCTTATCCCCCGGGATCTCTGGAAACACCATATATTTT. Protein: CASSLSPGISGNTIYF.